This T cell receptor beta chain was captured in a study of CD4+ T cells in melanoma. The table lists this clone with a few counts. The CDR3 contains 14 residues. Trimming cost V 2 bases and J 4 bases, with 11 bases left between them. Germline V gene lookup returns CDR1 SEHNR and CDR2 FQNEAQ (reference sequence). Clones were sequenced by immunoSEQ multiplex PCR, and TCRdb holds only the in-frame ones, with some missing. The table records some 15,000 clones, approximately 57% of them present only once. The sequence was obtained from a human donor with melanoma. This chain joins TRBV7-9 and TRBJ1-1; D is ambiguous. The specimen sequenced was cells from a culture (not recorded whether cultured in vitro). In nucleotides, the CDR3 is TGTGCCAGCAGCTTACCGGGGTTCGGCACTGAAGCTTTCTTT. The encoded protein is CASSLPGFGTEAFF.